This T cell receptor (beta chain) was retrieved from a study of OX40 agonist ivuxolimab in advanced cancers. Study results and caveats: Partial responders treated at 0.1-3.0 mg/kg exhibited clonal expansion among the lowest measured.

For this clone: As yet, its antigen is unknown.

CDR3 length equals 11 residues. Germline V CDR1 and CDR2: MNHNS, SASEGT. V gave up 6 bases and J gave up 3 bases, with 6 bases separating them. The method was immunoSEQ multiplex PCR; TCRdb's version includes in-frame clones alone and lacks a portion of them. The repertoire has about 92,000 clones, about 80% of them found once; the top ten carry roughly 5.8%. The sequences come from CD4+ or CD8+ T cells sorted from blood, collected in a trial of the OX40 agonist ivuxolimab. V is TRBV6-1 and J is TRBJ2-7; D call uncertain. This clonotype was obtained from an adult with an advanced solid tumor such as melanoma, head and neck, liver or kidney cancer. In nucleotides, the CDR3 is TGTGCCAGCAGCCGGAGCTACGAGCAGTACTTC. The encoded protein is CASSRSYEQYF.